The present entry profiles one TCR beta chain with its context. The antigen is unknown. Unstimulated PBMCs were sorted into CD3+CD4+ and CD3+CD8+ populations. After removal of 0 bases from V and 3 bases from J, the junction contained 13 bases not matched to a gene. The CDR3 is 19 residues long. Germline loops: CDR1 SGHTA, CDR2 FQGTGA. The data were taken from a study of T cell clones after liver transplantation. Findings and caveats of the study: Circulating graft-donor-reactive CD4 TCRbeta sequences fell significantly post-transplant in 5 of 8 subjects.

Assay used: immunoSEQ multiplex PCR; TCRdb lists only in-frame clones, some missing. The sample consists of roughly 120,000 clones, less than 95% of them appearing once. The chain joins TRBV7-3 to TRBJ1-2; 10 nucleotides align to TRBD1. Material: CD4+ T cells from blood, obtained 12 months after liver transplant. The origin of this receptor is a human patient who received a liver transplant. Some T cells may arise from the graft donor. CDR3 amino acids: CASSLTLWGQGRVDYGYTF. CDR3 nucleotide sequence: TGTGCCAGCAGCTTAACGTTATGGGGACAGGGGCGCGTCGACTATGGCTACACCTTC.